This TCR beta chain is drawn from a study of cytomegalovirus exposure and HLA in healthy donors listed by TCRdb under 2017. Study-level background: According to an earlier analysis of a few hundred of the donors, roughly 180 million T cells yielded 90 million to 130 million unique TCR beta sequences and about 280 Gb of sequence data. The study aimed to test whether signatures of past pathogen exposure could be identified by cataloging public T cell receptors. A separate validation cohort of over 95 different subjects was used in addition to the roughly 670-subject first cohort. Class I and class II HLA loci were covered by the typing at four-digit resolution. In a later genetic analysis, genome-wide SNP genotypes for 398 of the 666 donors were used, and that subset was treated as a discovery cohort. An earlier analysis of roughly 600 of the donors used high-throughput TCR beta sequencing to judge whether each TCR beta V gene segment behaved as functional or pseudogenic. Rather than using new phenotypic data, the later analysis identified candidate immune exposures from TCR beta sequences and from how often those sequences occurred across donors. Donor age, sex, ethnicity and CMV serostatus were collected together with the repertoire data. About five DR-DQ haplotypes were handled as single units for association and clustering, since linkage in the cohort was strong. Of the approximately 400 genotyped donors, 65% to 90% were placed in the genetic ancestry cluster associated with self-reported Caucasian donors. About 280 gigabases of sequencing data and around 85 million unique TCR sequences made up an early release that covered nearly 650 HLA-typed donors. Typing coverage varied by locus: roughly 629-640 donors for A, B, C, DRB1 and DQB1; approximately 520 for DQA1; approximately 610 for DPA1; around 450 for DPB1. The study profiled the T cell repertoires of about 640 subjects by immunosequencing and related them to cytomegalovirus serostatus. The study combined high-throughput TCR immunosequencing, statistical association of individual TCRs with disease status, and machine learning to predict cytomegalovirus infection status. On average, roughly 240,000 unique TCR beta nucleotide sequences were sequenced per donor among 300 to 500 genotyped donors of the cohort, with roughly 18% of those sequences being non-productive. In a later analysis, previously published TCR beta repertoires from 666 donors were re-analyzed and high-resolution HLA genotyping was added so that TCR occurrence patterns could be studied. All discovery cohort repertoires had been generated on a single sequencing platform. What the work shows at the level of the full study, not this receptor alone: Because some donors lacked HLA typing at each locus, the association tests relied only on the typed subset. CMV serostatus was the only immune exposure information available for the cohort. In the study, 164 TCR beta chains were listed as associated with cytomegalovirus. When HLA alleles, especially DR and DQ, strongly co-occurred, attributing TCR associations to individual alleles was difficult. The earlier analysis of approximately 540 of the donors excluded around 17 rarely observed V segments, including chromosome 9 orphons, because counts were too low. Sequencing depth was assumed to be roughly uniform across donors in the presence/absence analyses, though that assumption may not hold. In a later analysis, the rate of TCR association differed among HLA loci, with DRB1 alleles having the most associated TCRs and HLA-C alleles having the fewest. In a later analysis, HLA-associated TCR beta chains showed more clonal expansion and lower generation probabilities than non-associated chains that were equally common. According to a later genetic analysis, donors in an Asian-associated ancestry cluster had fewer N-insertions in productive TCRs than the approximately 670-donor mean. A later genetic analysis associated a missense DCLRE1C variant with V-gene and J-gene trimming of TCR beta chains, and an independent cohort replicated the association. Correlated functional status among segregating V segments might reflect linkage disequilibrium, but an unknown experimental factor could not be ruled out. In vitro tests confirmed that a few of the cytomegalovirus-associated TCR beta chains recognize cytomegalovirus antigens. A further reported finding was that TCR beta sequences accurately predicted the HLA-A and HLA-B alleles for most subjects in the first cohort. Cytomegalovirus status was reported to be diagnosed by the classifier with high specificity and sensitivity in both the original and validation cohorts. In an earlier analysis of some 540 of the donors, most TCR beta V segments appeared in productive rearrangements about 87% or about 30% of the time, broadly matching IMGT annotations. In a later analysis, most CMV-associated TCR beta chains were found to appear HLA-restricted, with HLA associations seemingly driven largely by CMV exposure. A group of highly shared sequence variants was considered likely to be a technical artifact of the sequencing pipeline. In a later analysis, around 17,000 TCR beta sequences were associated with specific HLA alleles at a false discovery rate of 0.05. Most TCR sequences were observed very rarely across donors, whereas some public TCRs were present in many individuals. This cohort had only TCR beta chains sequenced, and the lack of alpha or paired-chain data limited which features could be detected. According to the authors, the approach could potentially be generalized to other disease states and immunological phenotypes. Because the 87-base-pair reads could not distinguish some IMGT-functional V segments, including TRBV6-2 and TRBV6-3, those segments were excluded. According to a later analysis, parvovirus B19, influenza, CMV and Epstein-Barr virus appeared linked to several top co-occurrence clusters.

About this clone itself: What this receptor recognizes is not known. Within one base of it there is no much larger clone, and no base qualities were kept.

The cohort was made up of about 610 healthy bone marrow donors. At the time of sampling, every cohort member was nominally healthy, though immune exposures that went unrecorded were likely present. The donor was CMV seronegative and was included in the group of under 450 seronegative cohort members. Every donor gave a peripheral blood sample, and the peripheral blood mononuclear cells from that sample were used for TCR beta sequencing. Genomic DNA was extracted from the blood cell samples with the Qiagen DNeasy Blood Extraction Kit. For CDR1 and CDR2, the germline V gene (reference sequence) lists LNHDA and SQIVND. The CDR3 starts with the cysteine, ends with the phenylalanine, and has 14 residues. Only the CDR3 DNA stays, 42 bases, in frame from base 1. Library preparation was by the immunoSEQ multiplex PCR assay. The multiplex PCR relied on a mix of 60 forward primers for TCR Vbeta segments and 13 reverse primers for TCR Jbeta segments. The CDR3 region of rearranged TCR beta genes was amplified from genomic DNA with a multiplex PCR assay. Amplified TCR beta libraries were sequenced as 87-base-pair reads on the Illumina HiSeq System. Processing in the source paper ran as follows. A later analysis tallied roughly 76 million unique TCR beta chains across the 650 to 750 repertoires, and approximately 12 million of those chains were shared by two or more donors. Raw reads were error-corrected and collapsed into unique sequences with a nearest-neighbor algorithm that merged closely related sequences to remove PCR and sequencing errors. Alignment of CDR3 sequences to IMGT reference sequences was used to assign V, D and J gene segments. For a sequence to be retained, a match of at least six nucleotides was required to both a V gene segment and a J gene segment. Rearrangements were called productive when the CDR3 lacked stop codons and stayed in frame with V and J; all others were non-productive. CDR3 was defined according to IMGT convention as the region running from the second conserved V-encoded cysteine to the conserved J-encoded phenylalanine. The earlier analysis of about 620 of the donors excluded sequences that lacked an unambiguous match to a single V gene segment. In an earlier analysis of approximately 550 of the donors, V segments were called functional above 56.7% productive rearrangements and were called segregating when the between-donor standard deviation exceeded 5%. A statistical classification framework was developed to diagnose cytomegalovirus status using the catalog of TCR beta chain sequences. In a later analysis, TCR nucleotide sequences were compared against IMGT/GENE-DB human TR gene sequences so that V and J genes could be assigned. A later analysis assigned CDR3 sequences and most-parsimonious VDJ recombination scenarios with the TCRdist pipeline. In a later analysis, each TCR beta chain was defined by its CDR3 amino acid sequence together with its V-gene family, and reads without a unique V-gene family were excluded. To address suspected cross-contamination and a sequencing artifact, a later analysis removed 450 to 700 highly shared, low-generation-probability nucleotide sequences. A later analysis calculated a clonal expansion index for each public chain from normalized within-repertoire ranks of inferred template counts. A later analysis computed generation probabilities with a VDJ recombination model fitted to out-of-frame rearrangements, and checked the results against IGoR. A later analysis scored TCR-TCR, TCR-HLA and TCR-CMV co-occurrence with hypergeometric tests, applying a repertoire-size bias correction to TCR pairs. False discovery rates were estimated in a later analysis by permuting HLA or CMV assignments 20 times. In a later analysis, co-occurring TCRs were grouped using DBSCAN, with TCRdist sequence similarity added in when clustering inside HLA-allele-positive subsets. Repertoires with fewer than 30,000 or more than 120,000 public chains, plus five repertoires with anomalous nucleotide sharing, were excluded from co-occurrence clustering. TCRdb obtained this table from immuneACCESS and retained in-frame rearrangements with V and J assigned. These tables miss some clones; where compared with another copy, unresolved V genes account for less than half of the shortfall, and the remainder is unexplained. That table furnishes V, J and clone size, whereas the DNA furnished D and trimming. The sample table holds roughly 200,000 clones, of which 76% were seen once. Over 0.55% of the sample belongs to the ten largest clones.

The source of this sequence is a man aged 18 to 29 in good health and CMV-seronegative. The sequenced sample was PBMCs. Recombination joined TRBV19 with TRBJ2-5, and TRBD2 matches 8 of the central bases. The J call may be incorrect, as the DNA end agrees better with TRBJ2-7. The nucleotides are TGTGCCAGTAGTCCCGGGACTAGTGTTTACGAGCAGTACTTC. Translated, this gives CASSPGTSVYEQYF.